This T cell receptor beta chain appears in the sequencing data of a study of CD8+ T cells in alopecia areata. Sorting of PBMCs yielded the CD4+ and CD8+ T cells. cDNA reverse transcribed from extracted RNA served as the sequencing template. Some clones are missing from TCRdb's copy, which holds only in-frame ones; the method was immunoSEQ multiplex PCR. The sample includes 100,000 to 120,000 clones, approximately 59% seen only once; the top ten take less than 25%. The CDR3 length is 16 residues. Per the germline V gene, CDR1 is MRHNA and CDR2 is SNTAGT. Trimming stripped 5 bases from V and 0 bases from J, with 15 bases between. This clone was found a few times. What it recognizes is unknown. Whole-study results and caveats: Normal scalp had lower clonality than lesional scalp, with alopecia totalis/universalis lesions showing this most strongly. It was less clear whether patients shared TCRs than it was in mice, possibly because of HLA.

The TCR sequence derives from a human donor in good health. The chain carries TRBV6-4 and TRBJ2-3; D perhaps matches TRBD2 (5 bases). Specimen: CD8+ T cells sorted from blood. CDR3 nucleotide sequence: TGTGCCAGCAGTCGAATCGACTACCTAAGCACAGATACGCAGTATTTT. This encodes CASSRIDYLSTDTQYF.